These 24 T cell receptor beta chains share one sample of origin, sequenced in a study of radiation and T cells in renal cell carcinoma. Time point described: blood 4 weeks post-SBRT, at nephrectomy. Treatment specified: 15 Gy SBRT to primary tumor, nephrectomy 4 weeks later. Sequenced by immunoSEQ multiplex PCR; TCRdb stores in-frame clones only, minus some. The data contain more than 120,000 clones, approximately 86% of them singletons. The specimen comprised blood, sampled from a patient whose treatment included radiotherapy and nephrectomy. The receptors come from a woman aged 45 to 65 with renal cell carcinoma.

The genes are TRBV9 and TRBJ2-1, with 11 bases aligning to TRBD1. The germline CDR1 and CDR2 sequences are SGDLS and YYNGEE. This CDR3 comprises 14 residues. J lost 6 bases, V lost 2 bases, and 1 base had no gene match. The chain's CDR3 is CASSVGTGGNEQFF. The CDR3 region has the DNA TGTGCCAGCAGCGTGGGGACAGGGGGCAATGAGCAGTTCTTC.

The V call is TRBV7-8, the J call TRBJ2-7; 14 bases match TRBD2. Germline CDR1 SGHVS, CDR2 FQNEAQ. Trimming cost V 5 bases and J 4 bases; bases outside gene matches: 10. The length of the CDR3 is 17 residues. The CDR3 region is CASSPTSGRAAGYEQYF. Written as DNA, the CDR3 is TGTGCCAGCAGCCCGACTAGCGGGAGGGCCGCGGGGTACGAGCAGTACTTC.

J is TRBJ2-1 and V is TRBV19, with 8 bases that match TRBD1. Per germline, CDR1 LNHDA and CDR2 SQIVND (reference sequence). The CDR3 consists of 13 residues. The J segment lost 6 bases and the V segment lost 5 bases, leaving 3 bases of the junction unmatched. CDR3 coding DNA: TGTGCCAGTAGTCCGACAGGGGCCAATGAGCAGTTCTTC. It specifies CASSPTGANEQFF.

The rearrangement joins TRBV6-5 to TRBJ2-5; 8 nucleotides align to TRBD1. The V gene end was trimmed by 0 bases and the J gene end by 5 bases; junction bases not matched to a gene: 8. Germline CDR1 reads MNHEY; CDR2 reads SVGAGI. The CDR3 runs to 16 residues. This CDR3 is CASSYSAGQGLETQYF. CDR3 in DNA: TGTGCCAGCAGTTACTCTGCCGGACAGGGTTTGGAGACCCAGTACTTC.

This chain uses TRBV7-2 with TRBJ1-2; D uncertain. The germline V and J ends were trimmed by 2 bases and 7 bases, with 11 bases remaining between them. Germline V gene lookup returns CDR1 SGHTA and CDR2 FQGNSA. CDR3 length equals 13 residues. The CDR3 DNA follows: TGTGCCAGCAGCTTAAGGGAAGGGTCTGGCTACACCTTC. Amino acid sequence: CASSLREGSGYTF.

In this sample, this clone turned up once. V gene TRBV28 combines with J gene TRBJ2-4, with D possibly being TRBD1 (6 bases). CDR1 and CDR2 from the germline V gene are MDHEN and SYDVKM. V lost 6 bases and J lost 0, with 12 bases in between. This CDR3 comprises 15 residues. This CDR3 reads CASSLGQLAKNIQYF. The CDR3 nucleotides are TGTGCCAGCAGCCTAGGACAGCTAGCCAAAAACATTCAGTACTTC.

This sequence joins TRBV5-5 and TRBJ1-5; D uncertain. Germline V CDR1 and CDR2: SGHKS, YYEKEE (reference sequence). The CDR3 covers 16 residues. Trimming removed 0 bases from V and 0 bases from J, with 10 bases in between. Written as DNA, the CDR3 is TGTGCCAGCAGCTTGGCCATACAAACTAGCAATCAGCCCCAGCATTTT. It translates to CASSLAIQTSNQPQHF.

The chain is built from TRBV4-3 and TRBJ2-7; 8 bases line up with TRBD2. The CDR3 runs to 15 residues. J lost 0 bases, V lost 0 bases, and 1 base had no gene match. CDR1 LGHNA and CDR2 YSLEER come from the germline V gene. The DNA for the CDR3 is TGCGCCAGCAGCCAAGATAGCGGGACCTCCTACGAGCAGTACTTC. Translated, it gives CASSQDSGTSYEQYF.

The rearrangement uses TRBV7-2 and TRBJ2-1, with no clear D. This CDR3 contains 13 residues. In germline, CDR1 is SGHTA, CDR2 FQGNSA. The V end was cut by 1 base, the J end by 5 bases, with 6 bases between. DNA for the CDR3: TGTGCCAGCAGCTTAGGACCAGACAATGAGCAGTTCTTC. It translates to CASSLGPDNEQFF.

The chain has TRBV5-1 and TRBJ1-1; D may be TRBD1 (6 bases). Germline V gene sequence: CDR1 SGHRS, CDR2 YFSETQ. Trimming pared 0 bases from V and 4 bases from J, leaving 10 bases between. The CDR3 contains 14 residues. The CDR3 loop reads CASSLDTGFTEAFF. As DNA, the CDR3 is TGCGCCAGCAGCTTGGATACAGGGTTCACTGAAGCTTTCTTT.

CDR3 nucleotide sequence: TGTGCCAGCAGCCGGACAGGCTCCTACAATGAGCAGTTCTTC. Residues: CASSRTGSYNEQFF. This chain uses TRBV6-5 with TRBJ2-1; 7 bases map to TRBD1. The CDR3 consists of 14 residues. V gave up 6 bases and J gave up 0 bases; unmatched junction bases: 2. In germline, CDR1 is MNHEY, CDR2 SVGAGI.

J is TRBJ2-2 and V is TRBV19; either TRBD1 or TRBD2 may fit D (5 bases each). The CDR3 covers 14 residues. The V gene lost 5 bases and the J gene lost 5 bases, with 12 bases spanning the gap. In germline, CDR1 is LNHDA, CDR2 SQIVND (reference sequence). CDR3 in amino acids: CASSRGPRTGELFF. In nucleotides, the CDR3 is TGTGCCAGTAGTCGGGGACCGAGGACCGGGGAGCTGTTTTTT.

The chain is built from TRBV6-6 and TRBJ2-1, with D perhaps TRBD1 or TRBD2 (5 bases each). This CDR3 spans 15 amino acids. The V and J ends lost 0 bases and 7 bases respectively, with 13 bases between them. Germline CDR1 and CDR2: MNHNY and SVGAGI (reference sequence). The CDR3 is CASSYSSAWGNEQFF. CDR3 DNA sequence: TGTGCCAGCAGTTACTCGAGTGCGTGGGGGAATGAGCAGTTCTTC.

The CDR3 sequence: CASSPGVEQPQHF. The CDR3 bases are TGTGCCAGCTCACCAGGGGTAGAACAGCCCCAGCATTTT. The chain has TRBV18 and TRBJ1-5; D remains ambiguous. The V end lost 2 bases, the J end lost 7 bases, and 9 bases lay between the germline ends. The CDR3 is made up of 13 amino acids. Germline V gene lookup returns CDR1 KGHSH and CDR2 LQKENI. The full variable domain, in which reference TRBV18 and TRBJ1-5 provide the parts outside the CDR3, is NAGVMQNPRHLVRRRGQEARLRCSPMKGHSHVYWYRQLPEEGLKFMVYLQKENIIDESGMPKERFSAEFPKEGPSILRIQQVVRGDSAAYFCASSPGVEQPQHFGDGTRLSIL.

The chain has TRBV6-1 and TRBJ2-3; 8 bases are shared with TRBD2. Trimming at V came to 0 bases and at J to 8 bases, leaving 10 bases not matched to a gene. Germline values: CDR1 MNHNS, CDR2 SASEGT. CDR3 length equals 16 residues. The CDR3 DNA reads TGTGCCAGCAGTGAAGCCGCCGGGGGGGCCCAGGGTACGCAGTATTTT. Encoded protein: CASSEAAGGAQGTQYF.

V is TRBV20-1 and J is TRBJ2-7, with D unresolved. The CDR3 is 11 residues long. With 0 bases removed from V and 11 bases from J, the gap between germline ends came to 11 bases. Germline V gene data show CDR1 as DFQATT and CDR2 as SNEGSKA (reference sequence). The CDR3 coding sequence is TGCAGTGCTAGAGATGGCAAGGCAGAGTACTTC. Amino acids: CSARDGKAEYF.

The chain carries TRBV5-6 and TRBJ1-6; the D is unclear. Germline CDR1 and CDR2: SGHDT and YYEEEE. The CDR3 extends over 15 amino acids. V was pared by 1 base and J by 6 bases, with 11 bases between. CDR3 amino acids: CASSLQAPSNSPLHF. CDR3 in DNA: TGTGCCAGCAGCTTGCAAGCTCCATCTAATTCACCCCTCCACTTT.

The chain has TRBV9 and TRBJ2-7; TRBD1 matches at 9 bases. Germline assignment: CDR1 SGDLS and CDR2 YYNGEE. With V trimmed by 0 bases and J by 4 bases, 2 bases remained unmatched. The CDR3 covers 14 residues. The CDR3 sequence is CASSVEGTGYEQYF. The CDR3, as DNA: TGTGCCAGCAGCGTAGAAGGGACAGGGTACGAGCAGTACTTC.

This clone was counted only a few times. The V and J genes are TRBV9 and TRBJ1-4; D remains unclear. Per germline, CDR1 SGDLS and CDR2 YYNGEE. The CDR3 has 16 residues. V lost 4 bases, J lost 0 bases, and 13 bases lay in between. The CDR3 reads CASSLGLITTNEKLFF. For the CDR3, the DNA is TGTGCCAGCAGCCTAGGACTGATTACAACTAATGAAAAACTGTTTTTT.

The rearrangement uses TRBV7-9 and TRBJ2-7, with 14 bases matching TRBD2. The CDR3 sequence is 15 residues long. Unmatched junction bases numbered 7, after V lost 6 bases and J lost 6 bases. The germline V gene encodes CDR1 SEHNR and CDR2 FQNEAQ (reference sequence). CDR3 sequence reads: CASSYGLAGGSEQYF. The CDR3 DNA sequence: TGTGCCAGCAGTTATGGACTAGCGGGGGGTTCCGAGCAGTACTTC.

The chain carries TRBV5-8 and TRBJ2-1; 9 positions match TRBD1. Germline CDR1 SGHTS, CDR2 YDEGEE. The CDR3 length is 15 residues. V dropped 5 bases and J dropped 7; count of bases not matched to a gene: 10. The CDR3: CASRITGGRWNEQFF. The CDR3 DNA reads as TGTGCCAGCAGGATCACAGGGGGCAGGTGGAATGAGCAGTTCTTC. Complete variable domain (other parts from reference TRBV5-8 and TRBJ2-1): EAGVTQSPTHLIKTRGQQATLRCSPISGHTSVYWYQQALGLGLQFLLWYDEGEERNRGNFPPRFSGRQFPNYSSELNVNALELEDSALYLCASRITGGRWNEQFFGPGTRLTVL.

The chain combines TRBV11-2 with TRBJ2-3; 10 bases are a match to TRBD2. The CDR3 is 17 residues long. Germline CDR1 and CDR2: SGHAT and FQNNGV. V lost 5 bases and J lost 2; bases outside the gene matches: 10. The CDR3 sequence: CASSPTVLAGITDTQYF. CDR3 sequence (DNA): TGTGCCAGCAGCCCGACCGTACTAGCGGGGATCACAGATACGCAGTATTTT. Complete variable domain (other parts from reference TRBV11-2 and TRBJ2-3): EAGVAQSPRYKIIEKRQSVAFWCNPISGHATLYWYQQILGQGPKLLIQFQNNGVVDDSQLPKDRFSAERLKGVDSTLKIQPAKLEDSAVYLCASSPTVLAGITDTQYFGPGTRLTVL.

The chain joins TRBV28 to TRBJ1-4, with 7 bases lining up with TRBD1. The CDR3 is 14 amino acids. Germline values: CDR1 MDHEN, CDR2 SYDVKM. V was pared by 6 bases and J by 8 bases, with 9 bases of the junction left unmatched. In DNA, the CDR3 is TGTGCCAGCAGGATGACAGGGTTCGAAGAAAAACTGTTTTTT. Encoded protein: CASRMTGFEEKLFF.

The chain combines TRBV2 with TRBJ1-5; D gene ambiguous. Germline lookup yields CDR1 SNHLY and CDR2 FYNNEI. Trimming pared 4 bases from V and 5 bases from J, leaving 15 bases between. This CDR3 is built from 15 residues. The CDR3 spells CASSVNLFPDQPQHF. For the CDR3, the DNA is TGTGCCAGCAGTGTTAATTTGTTCCCCGATCAGCCCCAGCATTTT.